The rows below give T cell receptor beta chains drawn from one sample of a study of blood T cell repertoires in COVID-19. Here immunoSEQ multiplex PCR was the method, and the copy in TCRdb shows in-frame clones only, minus some. Of approximately 68,000 clones listed, about 81% are singletons. The specimen was peripheral blood. Receptors were obtained from a human donor in a cohort sampled during active COVID-19. Both conserved end residues are part of each CDR3. D genes are given only for firm matches. The size of a clone is reported for some rows only, either as once, few or many, or as a class for expanded clones.

v_call	j_call	clone_size	cdr3_length	d_call	cdr3_nt	cdr3_aa
TRBV7-8	TRBJ2-7	.	14	.	TGTGCCAGCAGTTCAGGCCGCACGTCCTACGAGCAGTACTTC	CASSSGRTSYEQYF
TRBV3-1/TRBV3-2	TRBJ2-1	.	15	TRBD1	TGTGCCAGCAGCCATTGGGACAGGGGAAACAATGAGCAGTTCTTC	CASSHWDRGNNEQFF
TRBV14	TRBJ2-1	.	17	TRBD1	TGTGCCAGCAGCCGCCTTCAGACAGGGGAGTGGTACAATGAGCAGTTCTTC	CASSRLQTGEWYNEQFF
TRBV6-5	TRBJ2-1	.	14	.	TGTGCCAGCAGTTACTCACCCTCGAGCGATGAGCAGTTCTTC	CASSYSPSSDEQFF
TRBV11-2	TRBJ2-7	.	13	.	TGTGCCAGCAGGTCAGGGTCGCAATACGAGCAGTACTTC	CASRSGSQYEQYF
TRBV6-5	TRBJ1-3	.	15	.	TGTGCCAGCAAAGGAAGCCAGGGTCCTGGAAACACCATATATTTT	CASKGSQGPGNTIYF
TRBV24-1	TRBJ2-7	.	20	.	TGTGCCACCAGTGATTTGTCACCCCCCCTCCGGGACTCCCTCCCATACGAGCAGTACTTC	CATSDLSPPLRDSLPYEQYF
TRBV2	TRBJ1-1	.	12	.	TGTGCCAGCAGTGTACAGGAGACTGAAGCTTTCTTT	CASSVQETEAFF
TRBV27	TRBJ2-3	once	16	TRBD2	TGTGCCAGCAGTGACGTATCCGGGACTAGCGGCGATACGCAGTATTTT	CASSDVSGTSGDTQYF
TRBV7-2	TRBJ2-3	.	16	TRBD2	TGTGCCAGCAGCTTTCGCGGGAGCTCCTTCACAGATACGCAGTATTTT	CASSFRGSSFTDTQYF
TRBV4-3	TRBJ2-1	.	17	.	TGCGCCAGCAGCCAAGATTATGGGGGGAGTCGGTACAATGAGCAGTTCTTC	CASSQDYGGSRYNEQFF
TRBV6-5	TRBJ2-4	.	14	.	TGTGCCAGTAGGATAGGGGACCTAAAGGGACTCCAGTACTTC	CASRIGDLKGLQYF
TRBV19	TRBJ1-4	few	15	TRBD1	TGTGCCAGTAGTTCTCGGACAGGGGGTAATGAAAAACTGTTTTTT	CASSSRTGGNEKLFF
TRBV10-3	TRBJ2-1	.	16	TRBD2	TGTGCCATCAGTGAGTCGATGGGTAGCGGGAGAAATGAGCAGTTCTTC	CAISESMGSGRNEQFF
TRBV7-6	TRBJ2-2	.	14	TRBD1	TGTGCCAGCAGCGGACAGGTGAACACCGGGGAGCTGTTTTTT	CASSGQVNTGELFF
TRBV6-5	TRBJ1-5	.	14	.	TGTGCCAGCAGTTACGGGCGCGGGAGTCAGCCCCAGCATTTT	CASSYGRGSQPQHF
TRBV7-9	TRBJ2-2	.	18	.	TGTGCCAGCAGAATTGGGCCCGGAGGTGGCGTTAACACCGGGGAGCTGTTTTTT	CASRIGPGGGVNTGELFF
TRBV25-1	TRBJ1-4	.	17	.	TGTGCCAGCAAGGGGCAGCAGGGTTCGCTACTGGACGAAAAACTGTTTTTT	CASKGQQGSLLDEKLFF
TRBV24-1	TRBJ2-1	.	14	TRBD1	TGTGCCACCCGGGGACAGGGAGTCTACAATGAGCAGTTCTTC	CATRGQGVYNEQFF
TRBV5-6	TRBJ2-3	.	14	TRBD2	TGTGCCAGCAGCTGGGGACTACCCACAGATACGCAGTATTTT	CASSWGLPTDTQYF
TRBV5-1	TRBJ2-3	.	15	TRBD1	TGCGCCAGCAGCCGGGACAGGGGGAGCACAGATACGCAGTATTTT	CASSRDRGSTDTQYF
TRBV28	TRBJ1-2	.	12	.	TGTGCCAGCAGCCCCGAGGTCGAGGGCTACACCTTC	CASSPEVEGYTF